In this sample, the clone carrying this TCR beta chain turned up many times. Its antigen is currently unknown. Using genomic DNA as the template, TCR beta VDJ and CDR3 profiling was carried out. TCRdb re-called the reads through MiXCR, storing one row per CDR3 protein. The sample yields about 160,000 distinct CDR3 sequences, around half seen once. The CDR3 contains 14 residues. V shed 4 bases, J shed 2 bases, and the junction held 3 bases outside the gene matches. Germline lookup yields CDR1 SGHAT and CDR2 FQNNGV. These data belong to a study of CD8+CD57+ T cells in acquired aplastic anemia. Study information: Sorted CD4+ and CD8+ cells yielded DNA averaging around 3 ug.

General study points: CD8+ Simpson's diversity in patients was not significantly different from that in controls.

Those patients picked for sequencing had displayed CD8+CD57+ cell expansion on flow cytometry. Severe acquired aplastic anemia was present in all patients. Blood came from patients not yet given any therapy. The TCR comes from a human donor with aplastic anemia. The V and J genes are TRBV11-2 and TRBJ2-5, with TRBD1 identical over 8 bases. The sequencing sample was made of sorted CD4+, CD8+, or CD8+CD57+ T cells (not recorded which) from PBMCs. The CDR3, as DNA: TGTGCCAGCAGCTCCGGACAGGGTCAAGAGACCCAGTACTTC. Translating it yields CASSSGQGQETQYF. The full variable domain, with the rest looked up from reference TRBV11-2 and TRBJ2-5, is EAGVAQSPRYKIIEKRQSVAFWCNPISGHATLYWYQQILGQGPKLLIQFQNNGVVDDSQLPKDRFSAERLKGVDSTLKIQPAKLEDSAVYLCASSSGQGQETQYFGPGTRLLVL.